The 18 T cell receptor beta chains in this list originate from one sample, sequenced in a study of shared clonotypes between healthy human individuals (dated by TCRdb to the early 2020s). Library generation was performed with the immunoSEQ multiplex PCR assay. TCRdb took this table from immuneACCESS and kept in-frame rearrangements with V and J called. Such tables lack part of the clones; where checked against another copy, unresolved V genes explain under half of the gap, and the rest is unexplained. Present in this sample are approximately 2,300,000 clones, about nine tenths of which were seen just once. The top ten constitute around 0.35% of the sample. Specimen: naive CD4+ T cells from PBMCs. This specimen's cell subset or site label, interpreted: CD45RA+ positively selected. The receptors come from a man aged 18 to 35 in good health. Some clones in this sample may be carry-over from other donors' samples.

The chain recombines TRBV27 with TRBJ1-6; no reliable D call. The CDR3 has 12 amino acids. Germline V gives CDR1 MNHEY, CDR2 SMNVEV (reference sequence). Trimming removed 6 bases from V and 4 bases from J, with 4 bases in between. The CDR3 protein is CASSLYNSPLHF. CDR3 nucleotide sequence: TGTGCCAGCAGCCTGTATAATTCACCCCTCCACTTT.

The chain couples TRBV4-1 to TRBJ1-1, with D unclear. Germline V CDR1 and CDR2: MGHRA, YSYEKL. Trimming took 1 base from V and 11 from J, leaving 14 bases between them. This CDR3 comprises 13 residues. The CDR3 DNA sequence: TGCGCCAGCAGCCAAGGTACTGCATCCGGGGCTTTCTTT. Its protein is CASSQGTASGAFF.

The chain uses TRBV6-5 and TRBJ2-1, with 8 nucleotides matching TRBD1. The length of the CDR3 is 15 residues. Germline CDR1 and CDR2: MNHEY and SVGAGI. Unmatched junction bases numbered 2, after V lost 0 bases and J lost 4 bases. In DNA form, the CDR3 reads TGTGCCAGCAGTTACTCTCGGGACAGGTACAATGAGCAGTTCTTC. This translates into CASSYSRDRYNEQFF.

This CDR3 reads CASSLFVNYQPQHF. The CDR3 bases are TGTGCCAGCAGTTTGTTCGTAAACTATCAGCCCCAGCATTTT. The chain combines TRBV27 with TRBJ1-5; D not certain. Trimming removed 3 bases from V and 5 bases from J, with 11 bases in between. This CDR3 has 14 amino acids. CDR1 is MNHEY and CDR2 is SMNVEV in the germline V gene (reference sequence).

V is TRBV28 and J is TRBJ1-1; the D is unclear. The CDR3 is 13 amino acids. V gave up 8 bases and J gave up 0 bases, with 10 bases separating them. Germline V CDR1 and CDR2: MDHEN, SYDVKM. CDR3 protein: CASHPAMNTEAFF. CDR3 in DNA: TGTGCCAGCCACCCGGCAATGAACACTGAAGCTTTCTTT.

The V gene is TRBV7-3, the J gene TRBJ2-6, with D perhaps TRBD2 (5 bases). CDR1 and CDR2 (germline): SGHTA, FQGTGA. This CDR3 has 16 amino acids. V was clipped by 2 bases and J by 4 bases, with 12 bases between them. The CDR3 loop is CASSLLGASGANVLTF. In DNA form, the CDR3 reads TGTGCCAGCAGCTTATTGGGAGCGTCCGGGGCCAACGTCCTGACTTTC.

The chain employs TRBV7-2 and TRBJ1-4; no firm D call. Looked up from germline, CDR1 is SGHTA and CDR2 is FQGNSA. V gave up 5 bases and J gave up 7 bases, with 11 bases separating them. The CDR3 consists of 13 residues. Here the CDR3 DNA reads TGTGCCAGCAGCCTCAACTTCGGTGAAAAACTGTTTTTT. It translates to CASSLNFGEKLFF. Full variable domain (remainder filled in from reference TRBV7-2 and TRBJ1-4): GAGVSQSPSNKVTEKGKDVELRCDPISGHTALYWYRQSLGQGLEFLIYFQGNSAPDKSGLPSDRFSAERTGGSVSTLTIQRTQQEDSAVYLCASSLNFGEKLFFGSGTQLSVL.

This clone was recorded once. This chain joins TRBV5-1 and TRBJ2-1, with 7 bases aligning to TRBD1. Germline V lookup: CDR1 SGHRS, CDR2 YFSETQ. The CDR3 sequence is 13 residues long. V shed 4 bases and J 7 bases; nucleotides not matched to a gene: 5. CDR3 protein: CASSKGQLNEQFF. CDR3 nucleotides: TGCGCCAGCAGCAAGGGACAGCTTAATGAGCAGTTCTTC. The variable domain in full, with the rest retrieved from reference TRBV5-1 and TRBJ2-1, is KAGVTQTPRYLIKTRGQQVTLSCSPISGHRSVSWYQQTPGQGLQFLFEYFSETQRNKGNFPGRFSGRQFSNSRSEMNVSTLELGDSALYLCASSKGQLNEQFFGPGTRLTVL.

The genes are TRBV28 and TRBJ2-7; D possibly uses TRBD1 or TRBD2 (6 bases each). The ends were cut back, 6 bases at V and 3 bases at J, with 18 bases in the middle. The CDR3 has 15 amino acids. Per germline, CDR1 MDHEN and CDR2 SYDVKM. The CDR3 region is CASSSPHGGGYEQYF. Here the CDR3 DNA reads TGTGCCAGCAGCTCCCCCCACGGGGGCGGCTACGAGCAGTACTTC.

The CDR3 DNA sequence: TGCGCCAGCAGCCAAGATAAACAGTATTACTACGAGCAGTACTTC. Amino acids: CASSQDKQYYYEQYF. This rearrangement joins TRBV4-3 to TRBJ2-7; D gene uncertain. The CDR3 loop spans 15 amino acids. Germline CDR1 LGHNA, CDR2 YSLEER. V shed 0 bases and J shed 3 bases, with 12 bases lying between them.

The rearrangement uses TRBV5-4 and TRBJ2-7; the D call may be TRBD1 or TRBD2 (5 bases each). The CDR3 has 13 residues. Germline V CDR1 and CDR2: SGHNT, YYREEE (reference sequence). Trimming removed 5 bases at V and 5 bases at J, with 14 bases between. The CDR3 bases are TGTGCCAGCAGTCGGGACGGGGCCCACGAGCAGTACTTC. Its translation is CASSRDGAHEQYF. Using reference TRBV5-4 and TRBJ2-7 for the parts outside the CDR3, the full variable domain is ETGVTQSPTHLIKTRGQQVTLRCSSQSGHNTVSWYQQALGQGPQFIFQYYREEENGRGNFPPRFSGLQFPNYSSELNVNALELDDSALYLCASSRDGAHEQYFGPGTRLTVT.

A single count supports this clone. The genes are TRBV6-5 and TRBJ2-3, with no clear D. The length of the CDR3 is 16 residues. Trimming removed 0 bases at V and 0 bases at J, with 10 bases between. Germline assignment: CDR1 MNHEY and CDR2 SVGAGI. The CDR3 region is CASSYSRPASTDTQYF. The CDR3 DNA is TGTGCCAGCAGTTACTCGCGGCCCGCGAGCACAGATACGCAGTATTTT.

The chain is built from TRBV4-2 and TRBJ2-3; possibly TRBD2 for D (6 bases). V dropped 1 base and J dropped 6 bases, with 17 bases sitting between them. CDR1 is LGHNA, CDR2 YNFKEQ, per germline. The CDR3 extends over 16 amino acids. The CDR3 loop is CASSQVRGSGRDTQYF. For the CDR3, the DNA is TGTGCCAGCAGCCAAGTGAGAGGGAGTGGGAGGGATACGCAGTATTTT.

Concerning this clone: The sample holds other DNA sequences that translate to the same CDR3. The chain has TRBV6-5 and TRBJ1-5; no reliable D call. V lost 0 bases and J lost 4, with 4 bases in between. Germline CDR1 is MNHEY and CDR2 is SVGAGI. The CDR3 runs to 13 residues. The CDR3 DNA reads TGTGCCAGCAGTTACTCCCTTAATCAGCCCCAGCATTTT. Its protein is CASSYSLNQPQHF.

The chain is built from TRBV9 and TRBJ2-3; D not certain. V dropped 1 base and J dropped 1 base, with 7 bases sitting between them. The CDR3 runs 14 residues. The germline V gene has CDR1 SGDLS and CDR2 YYNGEE. In DNA form, the CDR3 reads TGTGCCAGCAGCGTATGGTCTGGCACAGATACGCAGTATTTT. Its translation: CASSVWSGTDTQYF.

J is TRBJ2-3 and V is TRBV7-6, with TRBD1 matching 7 bases. CDR1 SGHVS and CDR2 FNYEAQ come from the germline V gene. The CDR3 loop spans 16 amino acids. V dropped 5 bases and J dropped 1; count of bases not matched to a gene: 9. CDR3 coding DNA: TGTGCCAGCAGCCCCGGAAGAGGGGGCGGCACAGATACGCAGTATTTT. Encoded protein: CASSPGRGGGTDTQYF. The full variable domain, with the rest looked up from reference TRBV7-6 and TRBJ2-3, is GAGVSQSPRYKVTKRGQDVALRCDPISGHVSLYWYRQALGQGPEFLTYFNYEAQQDKSGLPNDRFSAERPEGSISTLTIQRTEQRDSAMYRCASSPGRGGGTDTQYFGPGTRLTVL.

J is TRBJ2-1 and V is TRBV10-3; TRBD2 might be the D (6 bases). CDR1 is ENHRY and CDR2 is SYGVKD in the germline V gene. The CDR3 totals 15 residues. Trimming took 3 bases from V and 3 from J, leaving 12 bases between them. Here the CDR3 DNA reads TGTGCCATCAGTGAACCGGGACTCGGCTACAATGAGCAGTTCTTC. It is translated as CAISEPGLGYNEQFF.

This rearrangement joins TRBV5-4 to TRBJ1-1; D is unresolved. Looked up from germline, CDR1 is SGHNT and CDR2 is YYREEE (reference sequence). V dropped 0 bases and J dropped 3 bases, with 9 bases sitting between them. This CDR3 comprises 14 residues. Written as DNA, the CDR3 is TGTGCCAGCAGCTTGGGCCCCCTAGACACTGAAGCTTTCTTT. It codes for CASSLGPLDTEAFF.